This is a list of T cell receptor beta chains from one sample in a study of OX40 agonist ivuxolimab in advanced cancers. TCRdb's table, derived via immunoSEQ multiplex PCR, lists solely in-frame clones and lacks some. The sample includes some 64,000 clones, about 90% seen only once; the top ten take around 25%. The sample consisted of CD4+ or CD8+ T cells sorted from blood, taken in a trial of the OX40 agonist ivuxolimab. These receptors originate from an adult with an advanced solid tumor such as melanoma, head and neck, liver or kidney cancer. CDR3s include the opening cysteine and the closing phenylalanine or tryptophan. D genes are given only for firm matches. Size is omitted from some rows. Given values are once, few, many or a class for expanded clones.

>.|TRBV27|18|TRBJ2-3|.
CASSLYGLGSGGTDTQYF
TGTGCCAGCAGTTTATATGGGTTGGGGTCAGGAGGCACAGATACGCAGTATTTT
>once|TRBV7-6|15|TRBJ2-7|.
CASSLVGGVIHEQYF
TGTGCCAGCAGCTTAGTCGGGGGAGTTATCCACGAGCAGTACTTC
>.|TRBV4-1|15|TRBJ2-7|.
CASSQGNSGSYEQYF
TGCGCCAGCAGCCAAGGTAATAGCGGCAGCTACGAGCAGTACTTC
>.|TRBV4-3|15|TRBJ2-5|TRBD2
CASSQDVTSGETQYF
TGCGCCAGCAGCCAAGATGTGACTAGCGGGGAGACCCAGTACTTC
>.|TRBV27|13|TRBJ1-1|.
CASSRSGNTEAFF
TGTGCCAGCAGTCGGTCGGGGAACACTGAAGCTTTCTTT
>.|TRBV29-1|13|TRBJ2-1|.
CSVGGGTYNEQFF
TGCAGCGTTGGTGGGGGAACCTACAATGAGCAGTTCTTC
>once|TRBV27|14|TRBJ2-7|.
CASSSGQRTYEQYF
TGTGCCAGCAGCTCCGGGCAGAGAACCTACGAGCAGTACTTC
>.|TRBV2|17|TRBJ2-3|.
CASSDKGYWDHTDTQYF
TGTGCCAGCAGTGATAAAGGGTATTGGGACCACACAGATACGCAGTATTTT
>.|TRBV11-3|15|TRBJ1-2|.
CASSLDLLGNYGYTF
TGTGCCAGCAGCTTAGATCTTTTAGGAAACTATGGCTACACCTTC
>.|TRBV6-1|13|TRBJ2-7|.
CASRAGQPYEQYF
TGTGCCAGCAGGGCGGGACAGCCCTACGAGCAGTACTTC
>.|TRBV27|16|TRBJ2-2|.
CASSLSRRMGTGELFF
TGTGCCAGCAGTTTATCGCGTCGGATGGGCACCGGGGAGCTGTTTTTT
>.|TRBV28|16|TRBJ1-2|TRBD1
CASSSVFGTANYGYTF
TGTGCCAGCAGTTCCGTTTTCGGGACAGCTAACTATGGCTACACCTTC
>.|TRBV7-3|14|TRBJ2-7|TRBD1
CASSLGTGTYEQYF
TGTGCCAGCAGCCTCGGGACAGGGACCTACGAGCAGTACTTC
>.|TRBV18|16|TRBJ2-2|.
CASSPVRLPNTGELFF
TGTGCCAGCTCACCGGTCCGACTACCGAACACCGGGGAGCTGTTTTTT
>.|TRBV5-8|17|TRBJ2-6|.
CASSARVWVSGANVLTF
TGTGCCAGCAGCGCCAGGGTTTGGGTTTCTGGGGCCAACGTCCTGACTTTC
>.|TRBV6-6|15|TRBJ2-3|TRBD1
CASSHRDRVTDTQYF
TGTGCCAGCAGTCACCGGGACAGAGTCACAGATACGCAGTATTTT
>.|TRBV28|14|TRBJ1-2|.
CASSYSWGNYGYTF
TGTGCCAGCAGTTATAGCTGGGGGAACTATGGCTACACCTTC
>once|TRBV10-2|15|TRBJ2-7|TRBD1
CASREGQGVGYEQYF
TGCGCCAGCAGAGAAGGACAGGGGGTGGGCTACGAGCAGTACTTC
>.|TRBV28|14|TRBJ2-7|TRBD2
CASSLKSGGGEQYF
TGTGCCAGCAGTTTAAAATCGGGAGGAGGGGAGCAGTACTTC
>.|TRBV27|21|TRBJ2-1|TRBD2
CASSLGPGTSGRALALHEQFF
TGTGCCAGCAGTTTAGGCCCCGGGACTAGCGGGAGGGCCCTAGCTCTTCATGAGCAGTTCTTC
>.|TRBV19|14|TRBJ2-4|.
CASSIPKAKNIQYF
TGTGCCAGTAGTATCCCCAAAGCCAAAAACATTCAGTACTTC
>.|TRBV7-8|15|TRBJ2-3|TRBD2
CASSSRTSGIDTQYF
TGTGCCAGCAGCTCCAGGACTAGCGGGATAGATACGCAGTATTTT
>.|TRBV7-6|13|TRBJ1-1|.
CASSPSWAAEAFF
TGTGCCAGCAGCCCCTCATGGGCGGCCGAAGCTTTCTTT
>.|TRBV6-6|15|TRBJ2-7|TRBD1
CASSYIQGSSYEQYF
TGTGCCAGCAGTTACATACAGGGGAGCTCCTACGAGCAGTACTTC
>.|TRBV9|14|TRBJ2-7|TRBD1
CASSVGQGAVEQYF
TGTGCCAGCAGCGTGGGACAGGGGGCGGTCGAGCAGTACTTC
>.|TRBV28|15|TRBJ1-1|TRBD1
CASSFGTESYIEAFF
TGTGCCAGCAGTTTCGGGACAGAATCTTACATTGAAGCTTTCTTT
>once|TRBV4-1|17|TRBJ2-5|.
CASSLWPAATLQETQYF
TGCGCCAGCAGCCTGTGGCCAGCGGCAACATTACAAGAGACCCAGTACTTC
>.|TRBV7-6|15|TRBJ2-5|.
CASSLGIAAQETQYF
TGTGCCAGCAGCTTAGGTATAGCGGCCCAAGAGACCCAGTACTTC
>.|TRBV29-1|17|TRBJ1-4|.
CSVEDGTGHATNEKLFF
TGCAGCGTTGAAGATGGTACAGGTCATGCAACTAATGAAAAACTGTTTTTT
>.|TRBV5-1|16|TRBJ2-1|TRBD2
CASSLAPAGAYNEQFF
TGCGCCAGCAGCTTGGCTCCGGCGGGAGCCTACAATGAGCAGTTCTTC
>.|TRBV28|15|TRBJ2-7|.
CASSLSRTISYEQYF
TGTGCCAGCAGTTTATCAAGGACAATCTCCTACGAGCAGTACTTC
>.|TRBV21-1|15|TRBJ1-5|.
CASSIRTGTLQPQHF
TGTGCCAGCAGCATCAGGACAGGGACTTTACAGCCCCAGCATTTT
>.|TRBV10-2|13|TRBJ2-3|.
CATRGGAGDTQYF
TGCGCCACCAGAGGGGGGGCGGGGGATACGCAGTATTTT
>.|TRBV6-4|15|TRBJ2-1|TRBD1
CASSDSGTGSNEQFF
TGTGCCAGCAGTGACTCGGGGACAGGGTCAAATGAGCAGTTCTTC
>.|TRBV7-6|12|TRBJ2-7|.
CASSPSQDEQYF
TGTGCCAGCAGCCCGTCGCAGGACGAGCAGTACTTC
>.|TRBV15|15|TRBJ1-5|TRBD1
CATSETTGNNQPQHF
TGTGCCACCAGCGAAACGACAGGGAACAATCAGCCCCAGCATTTT
>once|TRBV4-1|16|TRBJ2-7|TRBD2
CASSAVGSGRPNEQYF
TGCGCCAGCAGCGCCGTTGGTAGCGGGAGGCCTAACGAGCAGTACTTC
>.|TRBV7-8|16|TRBJ2-1|TRBD2
CASSSSGTDSYNEQFF
TGTGCCAGCAGCTCAAGCGGGACCGACTCCTACAATGAGCAGTTCTTC
>.|TRBV10-3|13|TRBJ2-1|.
CAITRDQYNEQFF
TGTGCCATCACCCGGGATCAATACAATGAGCAGTTCTTC
>.|TRBV9|16|TRBJ2-1|TRBD2
CASSVESGGINNEQFF
TGTGCCAGCAGCGTAGAAAGCGGGGGAATCAACAATGAGCAGTTCTTC
>.|TRBV13|14|TRBJ2-1|TRBD2
CASTSGRSYNEQFF
TGTGCCAGCACCAGCGGGAGATCCTACAATGAGCAGTTCTTC
>.|TRBV27|17|TRBJ2-2|TRBD1
CASRKLRTGAFGGELFF
TGTGCCAGCAGGAAATTAAGGACAGGGGCTTTCGGCGGGGAGCTGTTTTTT